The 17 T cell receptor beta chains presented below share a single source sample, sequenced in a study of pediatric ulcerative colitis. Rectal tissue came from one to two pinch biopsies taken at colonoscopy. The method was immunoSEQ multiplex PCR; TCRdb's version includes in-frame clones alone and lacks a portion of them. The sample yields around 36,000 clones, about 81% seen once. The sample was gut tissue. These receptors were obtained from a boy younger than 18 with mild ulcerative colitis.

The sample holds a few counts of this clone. The CDR3 nucleotides read TGTGCCAGCAGCTTGGCTGGAAAAGCTTTCTTT. Translation gives CASSLAGKAFF. This rearrangement joins TRBV5-8 to TRBJ1-1, with D hard to call. The V and J ends lost 0 bases and 9 bases respectively, with 6 bases between them. The CDR3 is made up of 11 amino acids. Per the germline V gene, CDR1 is SGHTS and CDR2 is YDEGEE.

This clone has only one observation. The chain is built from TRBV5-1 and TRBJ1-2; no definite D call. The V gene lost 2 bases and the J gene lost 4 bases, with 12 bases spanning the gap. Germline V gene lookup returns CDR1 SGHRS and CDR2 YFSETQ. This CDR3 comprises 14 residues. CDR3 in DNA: TGCGCCAGCAGCTTTAGGTTCTCTTCCTATGGCTACACCTTC. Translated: CASSFRFSSYGYTF.

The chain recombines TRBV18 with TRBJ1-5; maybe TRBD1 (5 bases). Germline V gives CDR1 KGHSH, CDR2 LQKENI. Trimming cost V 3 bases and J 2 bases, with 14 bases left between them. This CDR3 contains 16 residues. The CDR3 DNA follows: TGTGCCAGCTCACCCCTACCGGGGGGAGGCAATCAGCCCCAGCATTTT. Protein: CASSPLPGGGNQPQHF.

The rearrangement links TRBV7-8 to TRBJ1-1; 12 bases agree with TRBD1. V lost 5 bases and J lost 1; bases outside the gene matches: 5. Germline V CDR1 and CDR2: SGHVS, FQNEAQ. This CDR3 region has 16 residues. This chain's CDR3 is CASSPGTGGRNTEAFF. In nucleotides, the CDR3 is TGTGCCAGCAGCCCCGGGACAGGGGGCCGGAACACTGAAGCTTTCTTT.

CDR3 bases: TGTGCCAGCAGCTTATTGCTCTCTGGCACAGATACGCAGTATTTT. Encoded protein: CASSLLLSGTDTQYF. The chain uses TRBV7-2 and TRBJ2-3; D is undetermined. The CDR3 has 15 residues. Germline values: CDR1 SGHTA, CDR2 FQGNSA. V was pared by 2 bases and J by 1 base, with 10 bases between.

DNA for the CDR3: TGTGCCAGCAGTGAATGGATGTGGCGGTCCGTACAAGAGACCCAGTACTTC. Translated, it gives CASSEWMWRSVQETQYF. The chain joins TRBV6-1 to TRBJ2-5, with D unclear. V was trimmed by 2 bases and J by 2 bases, leaving 18 bases between them. The CDR3 extends over 17 amino acids. CDR1 MNHNS and CDR2 SASEGT come from the germline V gene.

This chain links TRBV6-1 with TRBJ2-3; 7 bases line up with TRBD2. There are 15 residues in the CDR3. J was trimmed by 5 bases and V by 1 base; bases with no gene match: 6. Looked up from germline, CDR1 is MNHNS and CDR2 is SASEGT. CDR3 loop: CASSEGPGGIDTQYF. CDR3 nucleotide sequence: TGTGCCAGCAGTGAAGGGCCGGGGGGAATAGATACGCAGTATTTT.

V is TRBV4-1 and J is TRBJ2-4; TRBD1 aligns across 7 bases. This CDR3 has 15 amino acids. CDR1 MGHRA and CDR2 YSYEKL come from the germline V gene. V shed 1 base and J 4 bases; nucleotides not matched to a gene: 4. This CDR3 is CASSQAGTAKNIQYF. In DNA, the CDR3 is TGCGCCAGCAGCCAAGCCGGGACAGCGAAAAACATTCAGTACTTC.

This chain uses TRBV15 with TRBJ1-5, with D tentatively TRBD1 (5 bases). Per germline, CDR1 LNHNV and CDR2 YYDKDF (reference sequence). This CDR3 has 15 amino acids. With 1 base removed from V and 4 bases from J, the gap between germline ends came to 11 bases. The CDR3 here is CATSRVGRLNQPQHF. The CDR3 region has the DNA TGTGCCACCAGCAGAGTGGGACGGCTAAATCAGCCCCAGCATTTT.

The DNA of the CDR3 is TGTGCCAGCAGCCTAGGACAGGTATCCGAGCAGTACTTC. Protein sequence: CASSLGQVSEQYF. The V call is TRBV5-8, the J call TRBJ2-7, with 7 bases that match TRBD1. This CDR3 is 13 amino acids long. Germline V gene sequence: CDR1 SGHTS, CDR2 YDEGEE. The trim removed 4 bases at V and 6 bases at J, leaving 7 bases unmatched.

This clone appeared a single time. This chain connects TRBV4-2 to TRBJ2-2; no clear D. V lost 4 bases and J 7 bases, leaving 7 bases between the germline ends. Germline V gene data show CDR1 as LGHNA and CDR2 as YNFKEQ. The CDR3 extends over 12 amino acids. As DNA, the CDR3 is TGTGCCAGCAGCCTGCCGAGCGGGGAGCTGTTTTTT. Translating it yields CASSLPSGELFF.

CDR3 sequence reads: CASRRWAPSNQPQHF. The CDR3 DNA reads as TGCGCCAGCAGAAGGTGGGCTCCTAGCAATCAGCCCCAGCATTTT. The chain combines TRBV4-1 with TRBJ1-5; D remains unclear. Germline CDR1 and CDR2: MGHRA and YSYEKL. The CDR3 length is 15 residues. Trimming removed 6 bases at V and 0 bases at J, with 12 bases between.

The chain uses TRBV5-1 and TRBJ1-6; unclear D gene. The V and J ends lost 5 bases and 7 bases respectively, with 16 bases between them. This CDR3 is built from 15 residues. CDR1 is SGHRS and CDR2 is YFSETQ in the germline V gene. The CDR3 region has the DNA TGCGCCAGCAGGCCGACGCAACCGTTAAATTCACCCCTCCACTTT. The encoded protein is CASRPTQPLNSPLHF.

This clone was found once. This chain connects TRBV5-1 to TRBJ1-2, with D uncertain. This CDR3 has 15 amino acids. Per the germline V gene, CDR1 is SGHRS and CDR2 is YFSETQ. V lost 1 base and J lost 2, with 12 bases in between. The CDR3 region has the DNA TGCGCCAGCAGCTTGAGTTTGGCAGAGAACTATGGCTACACCTTC. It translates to CASSLSLAENYGYTF.

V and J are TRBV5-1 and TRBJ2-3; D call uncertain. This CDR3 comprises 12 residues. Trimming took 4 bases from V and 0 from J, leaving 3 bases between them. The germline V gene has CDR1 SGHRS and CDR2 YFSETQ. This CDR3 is CASSPSTDTQYF. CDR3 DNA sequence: TGCGCCAGCAGCCCTAGCACAGATACGCAGTATTTT.

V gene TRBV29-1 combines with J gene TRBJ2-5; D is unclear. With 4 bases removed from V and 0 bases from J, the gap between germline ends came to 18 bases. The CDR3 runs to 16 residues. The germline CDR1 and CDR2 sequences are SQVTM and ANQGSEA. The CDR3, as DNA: TGCAGCGTTGTAGGGTTAGAAAGGGCGTACCAAGAGACCCAGTACTTC. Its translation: CSVVGLERAYQETQYF.

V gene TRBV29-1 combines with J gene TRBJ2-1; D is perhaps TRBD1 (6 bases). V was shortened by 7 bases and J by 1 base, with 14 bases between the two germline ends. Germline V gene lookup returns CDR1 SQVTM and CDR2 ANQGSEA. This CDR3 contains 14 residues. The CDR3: CSEGRQGSYNEQFF. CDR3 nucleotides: TGCAGCGAAGGCCGTCAGGGGTCCTACAATGAGCAGTTCTTC.